This TCR beta chain was recorded in a study of blood T cell repertoires in COVID-19. Study at large: PBMCs, B-cell-depleted T cells, or T cells were the source of the cDNA or gDNA that made up the material.

Authors' analysis steps: The authors estimated nucleated cell counts from reference gene primer amplification. Here immunoSEQ multiplex PCR was the method, and the copy in TCRdb shows in-frame clones only, minus some. That table furnishes V, J and clone size, whereas the DNA furnished D and trimming. This sample yields 200,000 to 250,000 clones, of which about four fifths are seen a single time; about 8.9% belongs to the top ten. Living in about two dozen US areas, the participants were between roughly 18 and 89 years of age. The study assigned cohorts using participant-reported clinical history. The sequenced material came from PBMCs or T cells enriched from blood (not recorded which). This TCR derives from a woman aged 45-59 years with acute COVID-19.

DNA for the CDR3: TGTGCCAGCAGTCTGGACAGGGTCGAGCAGTACTTC. Translation gives CASSLDRVEQYF. The chain combines TRBV27 with TRBJ2-7, with TRBD1 identical over 8 bases. Germline trimming cut 5 bases from V and 6 bases from J; bases unmatched to any gene: 3. Looked up from germline, CDR1 is MNHEY and CDR2 is SMNVEV (reference sequence). The CDR3 runs to 12 residues.